This T cell receptor (beta chain) was recovered during a study of T cell responses to AZD1222 COVID-19 vaccine. Sequenced by immunoSEQ multiplex PCR; TCRdb stores in-frame clones only, minus some. Here the sample spans about 120,000 clones, 88% being singletons. Whole-study findings and limits: White British ancestry dominated among donors, who included more females, and clonal diversity was possibly underestimated. In all cases, repertoires were sampled only after the peak T cell response. CD4 TCRs covered the whole spike, strongest at regions 160-218 and 743-854.

Germline CDR1 is MDHEN and CDR2 is SYDVKM. V was pared by 8 bases and J by 2 bases, with 21 bases between. The CDR3 sequence is 16 residues long. With regard to this clone: Its antigen is unknown.

This sequence joins TRBV28 and TRBJ2-5; D perhaps matches TRBD1 (5 bases). The starting material was peripheral blood, obtained on day 0 of AZD1222 vaccination. This clonotype was obtained from an adult in good health. CDR3 protein: CASGTSKRQSQETQYF. DNA of the CDR3: TGTGCCAGCGGAACCTCTAAAAGACAGTCACAAGAGACCCAGTACTTC. Based on the CDR3 plus reference TRBV28 and TRBJ2-5, the full variable domain is DVKVTQSSRYLVKRTGEKVFLECVQDMDHENMFWYRQDPGLGLRLIYFSYDVKMKEKGDIPEGYSVSREKKERFSLILESASTNQTSMYLCASGTSKRQSQETQYFGPGTRLLVL.